This is a list of T cell receptor beta chains from one sample in a study of Ad26.COV2.S vaccination and SARS-CoV-2 variants. The data were produced by immunoSEQ multiplex PCR, yet TCRdb's version contains in-frame clones alone and is incomplete. The data hold hundreds of thousands of clones, with approximately 86% observed a single time. The material was peripheral blood, obtained in a trial of Ad26.COV2.S vaccine versus placebo. These receptors were collected from a person aged 18-65 years who received the Ad26.COV2.S COVID-19 vaccine or a placebo. Both conserved end residues are part of each CDR3. Fields, in order: clone size, V gene, D gene, J gene, CDR3 protein, CDR3 DNA. A D gene is named only where the DNA matches it firmly. Size is stated for part of the rows, as once, few or many counts, or as a class when the clone is expanded.

abundance: -; v_gene: TRBV18; d_gene: -; j_gene: TRBJ2-5; CDR3aa: CASSPPSEETQYF; CDR3nt: TGTGCCAGCTCACCACCATCCGAAGAGACCCAGTACTTC
abundance: -; v_gene: TRBV18; d_gene: TRBD2; j_gene: TRBJ2-7; CDR3aa: CASSPPSGGYEQYF; CDR3nt: TGTGCCAGCTCACCACCATCGGGAGGCTACGAGCAGTACTTC
abundance: -; v_gene: TRBV7-2; d_gene: -; j_gene: TRBJ2-1; CDR3aa: CASSLIRYNEQFF; CDR3nt: TGTGCCAGCAGCTTAATCAGGTACAATGAGCAGTTCTTC
abundance: -; v_gene: TRBV14; d_gene: -; j_gene: TRBJ2-3; CDR3aa: CASSKGGGTDTQYF; CDR3nt: TGTGCCAGCAGTAAGGGGGGAGGCACAGATACGCAGTATTTT
abundance: -; v_gene: TRBV6-2/TRBV6-3; d_gene: -; j_gene: TRBJ2-7; CDR3aa: CASSFDSVRYEQYF; CDR3nt: TGTGCCAGCAGCTTCGACAGCGTGAGGTACGAGCAGTACTTC
abundance: -; v_gene: TRBV30; d_gene: -; j_gene: TRBJ1-5; CDR3aa: CAWSGGKLGSNQPQHF; CDR3nt: TGTGCCTGGAGTGGGGGCAAGTTGGGTAGCAATCAGCCCCAGCATTTT
abundance: once; v_gene: TRBV19; d_gene: TRBD1; j_gene: TRBJ1-6; CDR3aa: CASSIPYRGASTSYNSPLHF; CDR3nt: TGTGCCAGTAGTATCCCCTACAGGGGCGCTAGCACCTCCTATAATTCACCCCTCCACTTT
abundance: -; v_gene: TRBV28; d_gene: TRBD2; j_gene: TRBJ2-3; CDR3aa: CASSSLAGGTDTQYF; CDR3nt: TGTGCCAGCAGTTCCCTCGCGGGGGGCACAGATACGCAGTATTTT
abundance: -; v_gene: TRBV19; d_gene: TRBD1; j_gene: TRBJ1-5; CDR3aa: CASSPRQGFSNQPQHF; CDR3nt: TGTGCCAGTAGTCCTCGACAGGGGTTTAGCAATCAGCCCCAGCATTTT
abundance: -; v_gene: TRBV27; d_gene: -; j_gene: TRBJ2-7; CDR3aa: CASRRGYEQYF; CDR3nt: TGTGCCAGCAGACGGGGTTACGAGCAGTACTTC
abundance: -; v_gene: TRBV30; d_gene: TRBD1; j_gene: TRBJ1-5; CDR3aa: CAWSAGTGYNQPQHF; CDR3nt: TGTGCCTGGAGTGCCGGGACAGGCTACAATCAGCCCCAGCATTTT
abundance: -; v_gene: TRBV7-9; d_gene: TRBD1; j_gene: TRBJ1-5; CDR3aa: CASSSGQGFNQPQHF; CDR3nt: TGTGCCAGCAGCTCCGGACAGGGCTTTAATCAGCCCCAGCATTTT
abundance: -; v_gene: TRBV28; d_gene: -; j_gene: TRBJ1-2; CDR3aa: CASGRFGYGYTF; CDR3nt: TGTGCCTCTGGACGTTTCGGCTATGGCTACACCTTC
abundance: -; v_gene: TRBV12-5; d_gene: -; j_gene: TRBJ2-3; CDR3aa: CASGLGVRVRADTQYF; CDR3nt: TGTGCTAGTGGTTTGGGTGTACGAGTTCGGGCAGATACGCAGTATTTT
abundance: few; v_gene: TRBV9; d_gene: -; j_gene: TRBJ1-4; CDR3aa: CASSAGAGGEKLFF; CDR3nt: TGTGCCAGCAGCGCCGGGGCTGGAGGTGAAAAACTGTTTTTT
abundance: -; v_gene: TRBV4-3; d_gene: -; j_gene: TRBJ1-2; CDR3aa: CASSQEGGTFYYGYTF; CDR3nt: TGCGCCAGCAGCCAAGAGGGGGGCACATTTTACTATGGCTACACCTTC
abundance: -; v_gene: TRBV6-1; d_gene: -; j_gene: TRBJ2-2; CDR3aa: CASSALQAANTGELFF; CDR3nt: TGTGCCAGCAGTGCGTTACAGGCCGCGAACACCGGGGAGCTGTTTTTT
abundance: -; v_gene: TRBV21-1; d_gene: -; j_gene: TRBJ1-4; CDR3aa: CASISGVGLHNEKLFF; CDR3nt: TGTGCCAGCATCAGTGGGGTGGGACTTCATAATGAAAAACTGTTTTTT
abundance: -; v_gene: TRBV29-1; d_gene: -; j_gene: TRBJ1-2; CDR3aa: CSGGGGNYGYTF; CDR3nt: TGCAGTGGCGGGGGGGGAAACTATGGCTACACCTTC
abundance: -; v_gene: TRBV4-2; d_gene: TRBD2; j_gene: TRBJ2-7; CDR3aa: CASSQDSGLAGKIGPYEQYF; CDR3nt: TGTGCCAGCAGCCAAGATTCGGGACTAGCGGGAAAAATAGGTCCCTACGAGCAGTACTTC
abundance: -; v_gene: TRBV7-8; d_gene: TRBD1; j_gene: TRBJ1-5; CDR3aa: CASSGQGRSNQPQHF; CDR3nt: TGTGCCAGCAGCGGACAGGGCAGAAGCAATCAGCCCCAGCATTTT
abundance: -; v_gene: TRBV3-1/TRBV3-2; d_gene: -; j_gene: TRBJ2-1; CDR3aa: CASSQNPEGNEQFF; CDR3nt: TGTGCCAGCAGCCAGAACCCTGAAGGGAATGAGCAGTTCTTC
abundance: -; v_gene: TRBV29-1; d_gene: TRBD2; j_gene: TRBJ2-7; CDR3aa: CSVVSRGYYEQYF; CDR3nt: TGCAGCGTTGTCTCGCGGGGGTACTACGAGCAGTACTTC
abundance: -; v_gene: TRBV4-3; d_gene: -; j_gene: TRBJ2-7; CDR3aa: CASSQLPRYEQYF; CDR3nt: TGCGCCAGCAGCCAACTACCTCGCTACGAGCAGTACTTC
abundance: -; v_gene: TRBV28; d_gene: TRBD2; j_gene: TRBJ2-2; CDR3aa: CASRPTGGLNTGELFF; CDR3nt: TGTGCCAGCAGACCTACGGGGGGATTGAACACCGGGGAGCTGTTTTTT
abundance: -; v_gene: TRBV5-4; d_gene: TRBD1; j_gene: TRBJ1-1; CDR3aa: CASSLGQGGNTEAFF; CDR3nt: TGTGCCAGCAGCTTGGGACAGGGAGGGAACACTGAAGCTTTCTTT
abundance: -; v_gene: TRBV12-3/TRBV12-4; d_gene: TRBD1; j_gene: TRBJ1-1; CDR3aa: CASSQTGEAFF; CDR3nt: TGTGCCAGCAGTCAGACAGGGGAAGCTTTCTTT
abundance: -; v_gene: TRBV6-5; d_gene: -; j_gene: TRBJ2-1; CDR3aa: CASRQTSYNEQFF; CDR3nt: TGTGCCAGCAGACAGACCTCCTACAATGAGCAGTTCTTC
abundance: -; v_gene: TRBV24-1; d_gene: -; j_gene: TRBJ2-5; CDR3aa: CATSDPSRTGRETQYF; CDR3nt: TGTGCCACCAGTGACCCTAGTCGGACCGGTAGGGAGACCCAGTACTTC
abundance: once; v_gene: TRBV4-1; d_gene: -; j_gene: TRBJ2-5; CDR3aa: CASSQDGAIQGRLETQYF; CDR3nt: TGCGCCAGCAGCCAAGATGGGGCGATACAGGGTCGGTTGGAGACCCAGTACTTC
abundance: once; v_gene: TRBV24-1; d_gene: -; j_gene: TRBJ2-5; CDR3aa: CATSDPDGGAETQYF; CDR3nt: TGTGCCACCAGTGACCCCGATGGGGGAGCGGAGACCCAGTACTTC
abundance: -; v_gene: TRBV6-4; d_gene: -; j_gene: TRBJ2-3; CDR3aa: CASSGGWGTDTQYF; CDR3nt: TGTGCCAGCAGCGGGGGTTGGGGCACAGATACGCAGTATTTT
abundance: -; v_gene: TRBV19; d_gene: -; j_gene: TRBJ2-3; CDR3aa: CASSLRVGTDTQYF; CDR3nt: TGTGCCAGTAGCCTCAGGGTCGGCACAGATACGCAGTATTTT
abundance: -; v_gene: TRBV7-9; d_gene: -; j_gene: TRBJ1-5; CDR3aa: CASSLTDGAQPQHF; CDR3nt: TGTGCCAGCAGCTTAACCGACGGGGCCCAGCCCCAGCATTTT
abundance: -; v_gene: TRBV5-4; d_gene: -; j_gene: TRBJ2-6; CDR3aa: CASSGRVIFSGANVLTF; CDR3nt: TGTGCCAGCAGCGGGCGGGTAATTTTCTCTGGGGCCAACGTCCTGACTTTC
abundance: -; v_gene: TRBV5-4; d_gene: TRBD1; j_gene: TRBJ1-2; CDR3aa: CASRGTGGGYGYTF; CDR3nt: TGTGCCAGCAGGGGGACAGGGGGCGGCTATGGCTACACCTTC
abundance: -; v_gene: TRBV5-1; d_gene: TRBD1; j_gene: TRBJ1-4; CDR3aa: CASSLGTGNEKLFF; CDR3nt: TGCGCCAGCAGCTTGGGGACAGGGAATGAAAAACTGTTTTTT
abundance: -; v_gene: TRBV10-3; d_gene: -; j_gene: TRBJ2-3; CDR3aa: CAISERQGEGTDTQYF; CDR3nt: TGTGCCATCAGTGAGCGGCAGGGGGAGGGCACAGATACGCAGTATTTT
abundance: once; v_gene: TRBV4-1; d_gene: TRBD1; j_gene: TRBJ1-4; CDR3aa: CASSRNSQGAPNEKLFF; CDR3nt: TGCGCCAGCAGCCGAAACTCACAGGGGGCGCCTAATGAAAAACTGTTTTTT
abundance: -; v_gene: TRBV19; d_gene: TRBD1; j_gene: TRBJ2-7; CDR3aa: CASRSTGREQYF; CDR3nt: TGTGCCAGTAGGTCGACAGGGCGCGAGCAGTACTTC
abundance: -; v_gene: TRBV9; d_gene: -; j_gene: TRBJ1-5; CDR3aa: CASSPGGGNQPQHF; CDR3nt: TGTGCCAGCAGCCCCGGGGGCGGCAATCAGCCCCAGCATTTT
abundance: -; v_gene: TRBV15; d_gene: -; j_gene: TRBJ2-1; CDR3aa: CATSRARGGASHEQFF; CDR3nt: TGCGCCACCAGCAGAGCCAGGGGGGGGGCAAGCCATGAGCAGTTCTTC
abundance: -; v_gene: TRBV18; d_gene: -; j_gene: TRBJ1-5; CDR3aa: CASSPSTGHNQPQHF; CDR3nt: TGTGCCAGCTCACCGTCGACGGGGCACAATCAGCCCCAGCATTTT
abundance: -; v_gene: TRBV5-1; d_gene: -; j_gene: TRBJ2-5; CDR3aa: CASSGGETQYF; CDR3nt: TGCGCCAGCAGCGGTGGGGAGACCCAGTACTTC
abundance: -; v_gene: TRBV7-3; d_gene: -; j_gene: TRBJ2-1; CDR3aa: CASSLTPTGMSNEQFF; CDR3nt: TGTGCCAGCAGCTTAACCCCGACAGGTATGAGCAATGAGCAGTTCTTC
abundance: -; v_gene: TRBV11-3; d_gene: -; j_gene: TRBJ2-1; CDR3aa: CASSPWKGDNEQFF; CDR3nt: TGTGCCAGCAGCCCTTGGAAGGGCGACAATGAGCAGTTCTTC
abundance: -; v_gene: TRBV7-2; d_gene: -; j_gene: TRBJ2-1; CDR3aa: CASSPGNEQFF; CDR3nt: TGTGCCAGCAGCCCTGGGAATGAGCAGTTCTTC